Included here is one T cell receptor beta chain sequence, with context. This clone turned up a few times. This receptor's antigen is unknown. The input lacks base qualities; no much larger clone sits a single base away. This record belongs to a study of Ad26.COV2.S vaccination and SARS-CoV-2 variants (dated by TCRdb to about 2021). With respect to the entire study: Vaccine-arm donors were drawn from COV1001, a multicentre, randomized, double-blind, placebo-controlled phase I-IIa trial of Ad26.COV2.S in healthy adults. Dosing of Ad26.COV2.S was intramuscular, at either 5x10^10 or 1x10^11 viral particles, delivered as one shot or as two shots spaced 56 days apart. TCRbeta repertoire sequencing served as the tool for gauging how specific and how broad the SARS-CoV-2-reactive T cell receptors were following Ad26.COV2.S vaccination. A total of around 32 samples were included in the TCR-sequenced set, comprising about 20 Ad26.COV2.S vaccine recipients, 5 placebo recipients and 8 SARS-CoV-2 convalescent individuals. Participants in the trial were split at random into five groups of five each, receiving low-dose or high-dose Ad26.COV2.S once or twice, or else placebo on both occasions. Investigators did not know the trial group allocation while performing experiments and assessing outcomes.

General study outcomes and caveats: Non-spike TCR breadth was comparable between vaccine and placebo recipients, consistent with the vaccine containing only spike. It was noted by the authors that total T cell responses may have been underestimated by the TCR breadth and depth analyses. After vaccination, spike-specific CD8+ and CD4+ T cell responses were reported to show substantial breadth. The study was not powered to compare responses between vaccine doses or regimens. Ad26.COV2.S recipients had higher spike-specific TCR breadth than placebo recipients (P = 0.0014).

The treatment or condition label on this specimen signifies: some 20 received Ad26.COV2.S at low or high dose, single or two shots; roughly five received placebo; per-sample allocation not given. Repertoires of vaccine and placebo recipients were sequenced from samples collected on day 63 after the first injection. In Cohort 1b, about two dozen adults aged 18-55 years were enrolled at a single site in Boston, USA, between 29 July and 7 August 2020. Ad26.COV2.S consisted of a replication-incompetent adenovirus type 26 vector by which a prefusion-stabilized SARS-CoV-2 spike protein from the original Wuhan strain was expressed. The germline V gene specifies SGHAT as CDR1 and FQNNGV as CDR2. Cut back by 1 base and 5 bases, the V and J ends lie 11 bases apart. The CDR3 goes from the cysteine to the phenylalanine over 15 residues. Solely the CDR3 DNA is kept, with 45 bases framed from the first base. The immunoSEQ Assay was used to sequence TCRbeta CDR3 regions. After extraction, genomic DNA underwent amplification by bias-controlled multiplex PCR, followed by high-throughput sequencing. The authors' pipeline ran thus. To quantify the absolute abundance of each unique TCRbeta CDR3 region, sequences were collapsed and filtered. T cell fraction was estimated by normalizing TCRbeta template counts to usable DNA, which was measured by amplifying reference genes present in all nucleated cells. Repertoire TCRs were annotated as SARS-CoV-2-specific by exact matching of V gene, CDR3 amino acid sequence and J gene to a known reactive TCR set. MIRA supplied the reference SARS-CoV-2 TCR set, which was filtered for enrichment in COVID-19-positive ImmuneCODE repertoires so that public or cross-reactive TCRs were removed. Using the MIRA antigens, annotated TCRs were further analysed by specific ORF or by position within an ORF. Breadth was defined as annotated unique rearrangements over total unique productive rearrangements; depth was the summed frequency of those rearrangements. Two-sided Wilcoxon rank-sum tests were applied when comparing TCR breadth between groups. TCRdb retrieved this table from immuneACCESS and kept in-frame rearrangements only. Not all clones are present; in checked studies, unresolved V genes account for under half, and no reason is known for the remainder. V and J calls and clone size are copied from that table; D and trimming were computed from the DNA. This sample is represented by roughly 350,000 clones; about 87% of them were singletons. Together, the top ten hold around 6.4% of the sample.

Here the sequenced sample was peripheral blood, taken in a trial of Ad26.COV2.S vaccine versus placebo. The chain is encoded by TRBV11-2 joined to TRBJ2-2; D gene: possibly TRBD1, on 5 matching bases. This sequence originates from a person between 18 and 59 years old who received the Ad26.COV2.S COVID-19 vaccine or a placebo. The CDR3 has the sequence CASSLVQGWTGELFF. The sequence in DNA is TGTGCCAGCAGCTTAGTTCAGGGTTGGACCGGGGAGCTGTTTTTT.